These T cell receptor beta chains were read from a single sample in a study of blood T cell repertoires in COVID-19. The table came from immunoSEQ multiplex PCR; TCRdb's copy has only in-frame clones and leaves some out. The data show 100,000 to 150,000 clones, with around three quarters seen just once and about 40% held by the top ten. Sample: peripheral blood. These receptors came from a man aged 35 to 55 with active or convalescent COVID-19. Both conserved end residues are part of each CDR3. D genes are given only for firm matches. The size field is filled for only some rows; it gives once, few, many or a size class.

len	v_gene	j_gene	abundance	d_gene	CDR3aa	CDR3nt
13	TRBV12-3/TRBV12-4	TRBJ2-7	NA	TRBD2	CASSPSGSYEQYF	TGTGCCAGCAGTCCCAGCGGGAGCTACGAGCAGTACTTC
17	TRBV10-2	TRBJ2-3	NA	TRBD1	CASSDGQADPSTDTQYF	TGCGCCAGCAGTGACGGACAGGCAGATCCTAGCACAGATACGCAGTATTTT
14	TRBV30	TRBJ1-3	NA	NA	CAWSGASRGDTIYF	TGTGCCTGGAGTGGAGCGTCTCGGGGGGACACCATATATTTT
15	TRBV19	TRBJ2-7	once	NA	CATRNTGPPSDEQYF	TGTGCCACCCGAAATACAGGCCCGCCATCCGACGAGCAGTACTTC
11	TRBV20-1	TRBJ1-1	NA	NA	CSPIQGTEAFF	TGCAGTCCCATTCAGGGGACTGAAGCTTTCTTT
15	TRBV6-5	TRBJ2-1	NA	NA	CASSYPSGPYNEQFF	TGTGCCAGCAGTTACCCCAGCGGACCTTACAATGAGCAGTTCTTC
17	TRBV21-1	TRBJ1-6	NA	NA	CASSRRTGGAYHSPLHF	TGTGCCAGCAGCAGACGGACAGGGGGCGCGTATCATTCACCCCTCCACTTT
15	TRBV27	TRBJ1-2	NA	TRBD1	CATLAWDRGIYGYTF	TGTGCCACCTTGGCTTGGGACAGGGGGATCTATGGCTACACCTTC
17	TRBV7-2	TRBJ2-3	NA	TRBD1	CASSLRDRGTSTDTQYF	TGTGCCAGCAGCTTGAGGGACAGGGGGACTAGCACAGATACGCAGTATTTT
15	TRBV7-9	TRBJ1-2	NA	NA	CASSPRELANYGYTF	TGTGCCAGCAGCCCCCGGGAGTTAGCTAACTATGGCTACACCTTC
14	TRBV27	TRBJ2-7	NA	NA	CASSLREGTYEQYF	TGTGCCAGCAGTTTACGAGAGGGCACCTACGAGCAGTACTTC
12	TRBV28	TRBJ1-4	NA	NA	CASQSVNEKLFF	TGTGCCAGCCAATCGGTTAATGAAAAACTGTTTTTT
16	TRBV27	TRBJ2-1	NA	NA	CASSLQGGASRGEQFF	TGTGCCAGCAGTTTACAAGGGGGAGCTAGCCGCGGTGAGCAGTTCTTC
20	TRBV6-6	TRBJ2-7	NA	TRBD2	CASSSTSGSLSRTARYEQYF	TGTGCCAGCAGCTCGACTAGCGGGAGTTTGTCACGCACGGCCCGGTACGAGCAGTACTTC
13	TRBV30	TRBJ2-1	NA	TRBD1	CAWNQGVSNEQFF	TGTGCCTGGAACCAGGGGGTAAGCAATGAGCAGTTCTTC
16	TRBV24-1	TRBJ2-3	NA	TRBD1	CATSDRRDRDTDTQYF	TGTGCCACCAGTGATCGGAGGGACAGGGACACAGATACGCAGTATTTT
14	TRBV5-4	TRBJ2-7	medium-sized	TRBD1	CASSWSGTGTEQYF	TGTGCCAGCAGCTGGTCCGGGACAGGGACCGAGCAGTACTTC
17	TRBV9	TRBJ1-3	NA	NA	CASSRTPGLSSGNTIYF	TGTGCCAGCAGCCGAACACCGGGACTCAGCTCTGGAAACACCATATATTTT
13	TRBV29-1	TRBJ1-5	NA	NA	CSVRTGESQPQHF	TGCAGCGTGCGGACTGGAGAATCTCAGCCCCAGCATTTT
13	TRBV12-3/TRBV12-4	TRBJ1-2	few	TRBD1	CASRREGARGYTF	TGTGCCAGCAGGAGAGAGGGGGCACGGGGCTACACCTTC
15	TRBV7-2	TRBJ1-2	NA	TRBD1	CASSFRRTGDYGYTF	TGTGCCAGCAGCTTTAGGAGGACAGGGGACTATGGCTACACCTTC
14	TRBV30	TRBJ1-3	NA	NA	CAWNRWNGGNTIYF	TGTGCCTGGAACAGGTGGAATGGCGGAAACACCATATATTTT
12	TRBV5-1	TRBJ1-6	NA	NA	CASTENNSPLHF	TGCGCCAGCACGGAGAACAATTCACCCCTCCACTTT
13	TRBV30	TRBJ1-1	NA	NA	CAWSRRGNTEAFF	TGTGCCTGGAGCCGTAGGGGAAACACTGAAGCTTTCTTT
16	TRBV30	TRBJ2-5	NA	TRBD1	CAWSVGYRGQGETQYF	TGTGCCTGGAGTGTTGGATACAGGGGACAAGGGGAGACCCAGTACTTC
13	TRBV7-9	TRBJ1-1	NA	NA	CASSLAVGVGAFF	TGTGCCAGCAGCTTAGCTGTAGGGGTGGGGGCTTTCTTT
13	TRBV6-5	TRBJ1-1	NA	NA	CATGRGGNTEAFF	TGTGCCACTGGGCGGGGGGGGAACACTGAAGCTTTCTTT
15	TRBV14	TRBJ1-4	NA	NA	CASSQGTARGEKLFF	TGTGCCAGCAGCCAAGGGACAGCCAGAGGGGAAAAACTGTTTTTT
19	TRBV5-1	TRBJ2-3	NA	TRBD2	CASSEIPGLAGGRTDTQYF	TGCGCCAGCAGCGAAATACCGGGACTAGCGGGGGGACGCACAGATACGCAGTATTTT
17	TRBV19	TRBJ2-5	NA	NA	CASSLAVGTPGQETQYF	TGTGCCAGTAGTCTCGCGGTCGGGACACCCGGACAAGAGACCCAGTACTTC
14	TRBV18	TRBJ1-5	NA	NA	CASSAGSSNQPQHF	TGTGCCAGCTCAGCGGGTTCGAGCAATCAGCCCCAGCATTTT
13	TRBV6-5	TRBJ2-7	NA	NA	CASSQGWGYEQYF	TGTGCCAGCAGTCAGGGGTGGGGTTACGAGCAGTACTTC